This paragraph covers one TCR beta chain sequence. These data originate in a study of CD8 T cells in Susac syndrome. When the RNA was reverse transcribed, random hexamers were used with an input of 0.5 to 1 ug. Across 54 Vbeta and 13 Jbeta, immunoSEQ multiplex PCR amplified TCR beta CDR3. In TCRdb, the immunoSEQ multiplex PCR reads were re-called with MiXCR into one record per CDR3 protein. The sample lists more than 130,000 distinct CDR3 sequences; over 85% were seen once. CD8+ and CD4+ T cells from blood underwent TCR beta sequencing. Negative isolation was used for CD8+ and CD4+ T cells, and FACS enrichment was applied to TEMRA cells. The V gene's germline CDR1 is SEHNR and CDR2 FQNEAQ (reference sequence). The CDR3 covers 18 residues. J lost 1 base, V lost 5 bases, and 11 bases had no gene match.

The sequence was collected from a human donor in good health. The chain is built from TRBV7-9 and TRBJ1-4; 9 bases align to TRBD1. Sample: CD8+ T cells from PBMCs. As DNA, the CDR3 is TGTGCCAGCAGCCCCAGGGACAGGGAAGAGGGAACTAATGAAAAACTGTTTTTT. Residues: CASSPRDREEGTNEKLFF.